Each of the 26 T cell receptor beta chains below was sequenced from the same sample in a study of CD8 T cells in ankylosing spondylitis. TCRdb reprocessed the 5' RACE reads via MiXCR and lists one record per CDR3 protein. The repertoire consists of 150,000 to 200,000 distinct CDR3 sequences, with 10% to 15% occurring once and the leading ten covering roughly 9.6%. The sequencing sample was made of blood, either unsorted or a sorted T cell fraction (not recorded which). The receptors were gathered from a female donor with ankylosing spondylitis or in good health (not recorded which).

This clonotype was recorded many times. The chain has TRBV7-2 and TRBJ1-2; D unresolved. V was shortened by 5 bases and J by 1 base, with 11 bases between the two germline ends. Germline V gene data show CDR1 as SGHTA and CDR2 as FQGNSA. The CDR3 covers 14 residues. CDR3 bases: TGTGCCAGCAGCCCCGCCGCCGGTAACTATGGCTACACCTTC. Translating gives CASSPAAGNYGYTF.

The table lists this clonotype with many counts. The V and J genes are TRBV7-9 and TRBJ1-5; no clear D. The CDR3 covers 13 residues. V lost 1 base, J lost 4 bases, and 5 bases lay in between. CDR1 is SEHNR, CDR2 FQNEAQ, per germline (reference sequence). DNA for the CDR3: TGTGCCAGCAGCTTAGGAGAGAATCAGCCCCAGCATTTT. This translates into CASSLGENQPQHF.

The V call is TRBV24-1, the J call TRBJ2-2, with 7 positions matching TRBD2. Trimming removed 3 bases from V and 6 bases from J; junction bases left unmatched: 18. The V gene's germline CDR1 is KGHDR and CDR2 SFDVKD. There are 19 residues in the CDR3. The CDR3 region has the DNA TGTGCCACCAGTGATCCCCCAGTCTGGGGGAGGGCCGGTGCCGGGGAGCTGTTTTTT. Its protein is CATSDPPVWGRAGAGELFF.

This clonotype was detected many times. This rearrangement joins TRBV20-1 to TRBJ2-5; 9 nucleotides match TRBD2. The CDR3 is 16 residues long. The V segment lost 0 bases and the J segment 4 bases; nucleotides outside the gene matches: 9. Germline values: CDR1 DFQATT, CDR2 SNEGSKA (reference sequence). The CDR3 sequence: CSARDRLAGDVETQYF. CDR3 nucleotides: TGCAGTGCTAGAGATCGGTTAGCGGGAGACGTAGAGACCCAGTACTTC.

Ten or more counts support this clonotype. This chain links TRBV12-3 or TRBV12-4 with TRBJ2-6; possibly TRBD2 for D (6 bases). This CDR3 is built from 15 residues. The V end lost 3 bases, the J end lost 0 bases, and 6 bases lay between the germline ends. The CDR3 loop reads CASSLGGSGANVLTF. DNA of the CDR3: TGTGCCAGCAGTTTGGGGGGCTCTGGGGCCAACGTCCTGACTTTC.

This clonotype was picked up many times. CDR3 protein: CASSSDDRGHRAFF. The CDR3 DNA sequence: TGTGCCAGCAGTTCCGACGACAGGGGCCACAGAGCTTTCTTT. The chain joins TRBV28 to TRBJ1-1; 8 bases agree with TRBD1. This CDR3 is 14 amino acids long. Germline CDR1 and CDR2: MDHEN and SYDVKM. V trimming: 4 bases; J trimming: 10 bases; junction bases outside the gene matches: 11.

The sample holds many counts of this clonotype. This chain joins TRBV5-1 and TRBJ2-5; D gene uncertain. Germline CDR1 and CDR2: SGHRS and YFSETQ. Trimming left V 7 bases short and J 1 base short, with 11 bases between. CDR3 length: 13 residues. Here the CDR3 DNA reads TGCGCCAGCGGACCCCAAGCCCAAGAGACCCAGTACTTC. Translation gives CASGPQAQETQYF.

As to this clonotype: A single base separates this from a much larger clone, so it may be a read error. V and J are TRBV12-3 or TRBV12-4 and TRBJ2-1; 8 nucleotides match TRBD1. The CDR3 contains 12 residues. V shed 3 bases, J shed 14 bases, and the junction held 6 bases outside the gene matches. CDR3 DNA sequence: TGTGCCAGCAGTTTCCTGGGACAGGTGGAGTTCTTC. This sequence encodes CASSFLGQVEFF.

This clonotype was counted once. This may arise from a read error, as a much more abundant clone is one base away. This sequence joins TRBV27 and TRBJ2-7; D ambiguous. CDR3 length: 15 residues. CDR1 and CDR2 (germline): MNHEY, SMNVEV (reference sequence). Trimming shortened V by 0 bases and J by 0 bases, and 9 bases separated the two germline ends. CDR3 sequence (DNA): TGTGCCAGCAGTTTATCGGACGGAAGCTCCTACGAGCAGTACTTC. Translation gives CASSLSDGSSYEQYF.

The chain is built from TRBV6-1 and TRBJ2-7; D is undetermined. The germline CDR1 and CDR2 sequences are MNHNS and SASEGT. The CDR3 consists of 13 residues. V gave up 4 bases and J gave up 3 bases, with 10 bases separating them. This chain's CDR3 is CASSAGSHYEQYF. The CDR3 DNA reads TGTGCCAGCAGTGCGGGCAGTCACTACGAGCAGTACTTC.

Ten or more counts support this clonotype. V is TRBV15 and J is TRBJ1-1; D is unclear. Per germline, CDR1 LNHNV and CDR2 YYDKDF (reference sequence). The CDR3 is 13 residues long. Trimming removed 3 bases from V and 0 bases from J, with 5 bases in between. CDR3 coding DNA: TGTGCCACCAGCAGTCTAATGAACACTGAAGCTTTCTTT. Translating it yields CATSSLMNTEAFF.

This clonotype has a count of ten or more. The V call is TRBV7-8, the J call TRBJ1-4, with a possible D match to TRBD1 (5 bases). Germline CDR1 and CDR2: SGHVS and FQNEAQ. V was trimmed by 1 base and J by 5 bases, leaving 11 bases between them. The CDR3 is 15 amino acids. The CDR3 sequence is CASSLGGYRNEKLFF. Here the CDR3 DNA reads TGTGCCAGCAGCTTAGGCGGATACAGGAATGAAAAACTGTTTTTT.

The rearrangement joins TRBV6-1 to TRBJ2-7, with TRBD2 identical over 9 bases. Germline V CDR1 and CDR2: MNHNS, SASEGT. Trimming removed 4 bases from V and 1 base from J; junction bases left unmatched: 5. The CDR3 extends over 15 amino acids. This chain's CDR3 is CASSATSGLSYEQYF. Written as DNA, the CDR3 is TGTGCCAGCAGTGCAACTAGCGGGTTGTCCTACGAGCAGTACTTC.

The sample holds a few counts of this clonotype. This chain's CDR3 is CASSFNGPRGDTQYF. The CDR3 bases are TGTGCCAGCAGCTTTAATGGCCCGAGAGGGGATACGCAGTATTTT. The rearrangement uses TRBV7-8 and TRBJ2-3; maybe TRBD2 (5 bases). The CDR3 has 15 residues. Germline V lookup: CDR1 SGHVS, CDR2 FQNEAQ. V was pared by 3 bases and J by 6 bases, with 16 bases between.

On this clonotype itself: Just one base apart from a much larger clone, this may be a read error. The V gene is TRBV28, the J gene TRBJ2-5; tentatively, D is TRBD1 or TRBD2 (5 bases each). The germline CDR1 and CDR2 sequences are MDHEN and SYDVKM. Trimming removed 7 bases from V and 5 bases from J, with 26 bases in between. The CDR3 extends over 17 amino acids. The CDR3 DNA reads TGTGCCAGCACTTTGGGGGATGCAACCGGTGGTGGCGAGACCCAGTACTTC. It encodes CASTLGDATGGGETQYF.

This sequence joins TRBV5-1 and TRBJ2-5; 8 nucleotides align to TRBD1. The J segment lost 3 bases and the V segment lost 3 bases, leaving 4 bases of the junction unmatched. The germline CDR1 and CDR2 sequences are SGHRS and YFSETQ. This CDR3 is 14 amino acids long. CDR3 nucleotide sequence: TGCGCCAGCAGCTCTAGGACAGGGAAAGAGACCCAGTACTTC. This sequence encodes CASSSRTGKETQYF.

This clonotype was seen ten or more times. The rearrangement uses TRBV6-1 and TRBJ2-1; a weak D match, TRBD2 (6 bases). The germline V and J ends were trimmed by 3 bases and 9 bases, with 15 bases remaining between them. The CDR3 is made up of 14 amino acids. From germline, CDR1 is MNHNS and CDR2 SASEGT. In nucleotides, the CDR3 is TGTGCCAGCAGTGAGGGGGGAGGTAGCACTGAGCAGTTCTTC. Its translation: CASSEGGGSTEQFF.

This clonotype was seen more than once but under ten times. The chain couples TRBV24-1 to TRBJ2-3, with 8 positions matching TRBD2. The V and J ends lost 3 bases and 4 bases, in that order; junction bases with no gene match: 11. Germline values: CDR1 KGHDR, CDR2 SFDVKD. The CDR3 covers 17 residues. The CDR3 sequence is CATSDPPGTSHPDTQYF. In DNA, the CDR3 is TGTGCCACCAGTGATCCCCCCGGGACTAGTCACCCAGATACGCAGTATTTT.

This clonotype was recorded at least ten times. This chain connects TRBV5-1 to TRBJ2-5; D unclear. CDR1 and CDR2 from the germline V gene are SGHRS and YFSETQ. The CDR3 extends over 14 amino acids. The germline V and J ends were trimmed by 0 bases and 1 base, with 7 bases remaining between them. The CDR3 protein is CASSLVGAQETQYF. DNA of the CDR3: TGCGCCAGCAGCTTGGTTGGCGCCCAAGAGACCCAGTACTTC.

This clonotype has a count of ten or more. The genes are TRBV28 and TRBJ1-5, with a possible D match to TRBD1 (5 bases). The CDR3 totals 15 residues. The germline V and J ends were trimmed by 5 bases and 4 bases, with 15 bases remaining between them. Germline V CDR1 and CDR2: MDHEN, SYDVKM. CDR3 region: CASSPPVTENQPQHF. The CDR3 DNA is TGTGCCAGCAGTCCTCCGGTGACAGAGAATCAGCCCCAGCATTTT. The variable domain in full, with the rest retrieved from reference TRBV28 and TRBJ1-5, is DVKVTQSSRYLVKRTGEKVFLECVQDMDHENMFWYRQDPGLGLRLIYFSYDVKMKEKGDIPEGYSVSREKKERFSLILESASTNQTSMYLCASSPPVTENQPQHFGDGTRLSIL.

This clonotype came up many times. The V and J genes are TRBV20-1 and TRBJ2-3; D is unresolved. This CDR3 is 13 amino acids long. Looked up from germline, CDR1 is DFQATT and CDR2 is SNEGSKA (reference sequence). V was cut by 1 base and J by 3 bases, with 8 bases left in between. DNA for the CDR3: TGCAGTGCTAGAGTAGCCCAGACAGATACGCAGTATTTT. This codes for CSARVAQTDTQYF.

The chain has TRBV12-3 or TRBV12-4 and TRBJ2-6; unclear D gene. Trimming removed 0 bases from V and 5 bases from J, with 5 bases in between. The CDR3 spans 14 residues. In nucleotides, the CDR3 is TGTGCCAGCAGTTTAGCGAACTGGGCCAACGTCCTGACTTTC. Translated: CASSLANWANVLTF.

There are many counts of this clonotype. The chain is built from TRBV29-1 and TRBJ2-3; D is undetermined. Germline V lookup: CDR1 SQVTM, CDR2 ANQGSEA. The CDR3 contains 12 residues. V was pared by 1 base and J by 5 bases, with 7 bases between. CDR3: CSVEVMGDTQYF. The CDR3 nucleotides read TGCAGCGTTGAAGTTATGGGAGATACGCAGTATTTT.

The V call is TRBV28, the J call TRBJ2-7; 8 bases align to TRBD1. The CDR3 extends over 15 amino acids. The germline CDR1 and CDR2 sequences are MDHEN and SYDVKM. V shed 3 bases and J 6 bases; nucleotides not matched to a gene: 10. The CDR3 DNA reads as TGTGCCAGCAGTTTCCAGGGGGCACGGAGCTCCGAGCAGTACTTC. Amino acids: CASSFQGARSSEQYF.

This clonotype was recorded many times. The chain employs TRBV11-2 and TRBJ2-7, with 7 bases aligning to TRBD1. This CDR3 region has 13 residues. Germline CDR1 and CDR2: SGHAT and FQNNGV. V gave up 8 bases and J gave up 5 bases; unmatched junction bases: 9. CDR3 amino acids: CASSRGLNDEQYF. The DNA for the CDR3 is TGTGCCAGCTCGAGGGGGCTGAACGACGAGCAGTACTTC.

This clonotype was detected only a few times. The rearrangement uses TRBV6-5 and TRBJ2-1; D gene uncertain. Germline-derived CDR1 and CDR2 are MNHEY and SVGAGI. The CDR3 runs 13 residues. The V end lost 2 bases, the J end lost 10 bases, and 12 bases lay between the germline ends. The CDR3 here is CASSYDGSREQFF. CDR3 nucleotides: TGTGCCAGCAGTTACGATGGGTCGAGGGAGCAGTTCTTC.